The present TCR beta chain was sequenced within a study of blood T cell repertoires in COVID-19. Study summary: The United States, Italy and Spain were the sources of the acute and convalescent COVID-19 samples. PBMCs, B-cell-depleted T cells, or T cells provided the cDNA or gDNA that made up the material.

In the original workflow: Estimates of nucleated cell counts were drawn from the amplification of reference gene primers. Assay: immunoSEQ multiplex PCR; the TCRdb copy retains only in-frame clones and omits some. That table is the source of V, J and clone size, and D and trimming were worked out from the DNA. The data hold about 100,000 clones, with 88% observed a single time. Germline lookup yields CDR1 MNHEY and CDR2 SVGEGT. The CDR3 extends over 16 amino acids. V lost 4 bases to trimming and J lost 4 bases; unmatched junction nucleotides: 8. This clonotype was obtained from a human donor in a cohort sampled during active COVID-19. The chain couples TRBV6-2 or TRBV6-3 to TRBJ2-7; the match to TRBD2 covers 12 bases. Sequenced material: peripheral blood. The CDR3 sequence is CASSSHRLAGVYEQYF. The CDR3 DNA sequence: TGTGCCAGCAGTTCGCACCGACTAGCGGGAGTGTACGAGCAGTACTTC.